The clone carrying this T cell receptor (beta chain) was seen a few times. TCRdb re-called the RT-PCR reads through MiXCR, storing one row per CDR3 protein. The sample contains about 700,000 distinct CDR3 sequences, approximately 15% of which appear only once. CDR1 and CDR2 from the germline V gene are SGHVS and FQNEAQ. This CDR3 spans 14 amino acids. Deletions cut 3 bases from V and 6 bases from J, with 11 bases between. Sequenced sample: memory CD4+ T cells from blood. This TCR came from a female donor in good health, serving as a healthy control. The chain is built from TRBV7-8 and TRBJ2-2; D perhaps matches TRBD2 (5 bases). Here the CDR3 DNA reads TGTGCCAGCAGCTTCCCTAGCTCGGCCGGGGAGCTGTTTTTT. The encoded protein is CASSFPSSAGELFF. Variable domain in full (rest from reference TRBV7-8 and TRBJ2-2): GAGVSQSPRYKVAKRGQDVALRCDPISGHVSLFWYQQALGQGPEFLTYFQNEAQLDKSGLPSDRFFAERPEGSVSTLKIQRTQQEDSAVYLCASSFPSSAGELFFGEGSRLTVL.